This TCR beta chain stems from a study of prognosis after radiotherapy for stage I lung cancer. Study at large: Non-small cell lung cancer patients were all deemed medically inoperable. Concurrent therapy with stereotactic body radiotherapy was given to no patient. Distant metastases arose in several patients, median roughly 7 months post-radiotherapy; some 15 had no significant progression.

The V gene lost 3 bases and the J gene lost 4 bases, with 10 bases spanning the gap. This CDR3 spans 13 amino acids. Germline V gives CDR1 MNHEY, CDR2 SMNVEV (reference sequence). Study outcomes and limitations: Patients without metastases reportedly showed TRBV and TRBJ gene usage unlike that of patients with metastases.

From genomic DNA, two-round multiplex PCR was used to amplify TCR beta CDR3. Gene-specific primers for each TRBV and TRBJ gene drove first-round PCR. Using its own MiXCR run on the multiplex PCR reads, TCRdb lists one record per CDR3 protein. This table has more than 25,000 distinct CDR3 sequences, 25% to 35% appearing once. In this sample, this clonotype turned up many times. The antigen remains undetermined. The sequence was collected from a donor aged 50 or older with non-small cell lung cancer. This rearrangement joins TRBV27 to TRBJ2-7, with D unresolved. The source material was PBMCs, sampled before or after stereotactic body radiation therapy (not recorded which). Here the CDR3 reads CASSFSAGYEQYF. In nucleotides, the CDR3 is TGTGCCAGCAGTTTTTCGGCCGGATACGAGCAGTACTTC.